The 5 T cell receptor beta chains listed next were all sequenced from one sample in a study of T cell responses to AZD1222 COVID-19 vaccine. Sequencing was performed with immunoSEQ multiplex PCR; in TCRdb, only in-frame clones are kept and a portion is missing. Seen here are 170,000 or so clones, around 90% observed once, and the top ten hold about 9.9%. The sequenced sample was peripheral blood, obtained 28 days after the second AZD1222 dose. The receptors were gathered from an adult who received the AZD1222 COVID-19 vaccine.

The rearrangement joins TRBV7-6 to TRBJ1-4; no definite D call. V shed 5 bases and J shed 3 bases, with 16 bases lying between them. Germline CDR1 is SGHVS and CDR2 is FNYEAQ. CDR3 length: 16 amino acids. Written as DNA, the CDR3 is TGTGCCAGCAGCCCCTGGACCCGCGGTGCTAATGAAAAACTGTTTTTT. It is translated as CASSPWTRGANEKLFF.

This chain connects TRBV7-9 to TRBJ2-5; possibly TRBD1 or TRBD2 for D (5 bases each). The ends were cut back, 2 bases at V and 4 bases at J, with 20 bases in the middle. Per germline, CDR1 SEHNR and CDR2 FQNEAQ (reference sequence). CDR3 length: 17 residues. Written as DNA, the CDR3 is TGTGCCAGCAGCTTAATTACGGGACCACCGAAGAGAGAGACCCAGTACTTC. It yields the protein CASSLITGPPKRETQYF. Full variable domain (rest looked up from reference TRBV7-9 and TRBJ2-5): DTGVSQNPRHKITKRGQNVTFRCDPISEHNRLYWYRQTLGQGPEFLTYFQNEAQLEKSRLLSDRFSAERPKGSFSTLEIQRTEQGDSAMYLCASSLITGPPKRETQYFGPGTRLLVL.

V is TRBV7-3 and J is TRBJ2-5, with 10 bases matching TRBD2. Germline V gives CDR1 SGHTA, CDR2 FQGTGA. The CDR3 extends over 15 amino acids. With V trimmed by 5 bases and J by 3 bases, 6 bases remained unmatched. CDR3 region: CASSSSGGAEETQYF. The DNA for the CDR3 is TGTGCCAGCAGCAGCAGCGGGGGGGCCGAAGAGACCCAGTACTTC.

This chain connects TRBV9 to TRBJ1-2, with 7 bases matching TRBD1. Germline-derived CDR1 and CDR2 are SGDLS and YYNGEE. The trim removed 0 bases at V and 8 bases at J, leaving 7 bases unmatched. The CDR3 consists of 14 residues. The CDR3 sequence: CASSVGRGADGYTF. CDR3 nucleotide sequence: TGTGCCAGCAGCGTAGGCAGGGGGGCTGACGGCTACACCTTC.

This clone has only one observation. This rearrangement joins TRBV19 to TRBJ2-1; possible D gene TRBD2, 5 bases. V was pared by 4 bases and J by 6 bases, with 13 bases between. Germline assignment: CDR1 LNHDA and CDR2 SQIVND (reference sequence). CDR3 size: 14 residues. CDR3 nucleotides: TGTGCCAGTAGTACTCGGACTGGAATCAATGAGCAGTTCTTC. This encodes CASSTRTGINEQFF.